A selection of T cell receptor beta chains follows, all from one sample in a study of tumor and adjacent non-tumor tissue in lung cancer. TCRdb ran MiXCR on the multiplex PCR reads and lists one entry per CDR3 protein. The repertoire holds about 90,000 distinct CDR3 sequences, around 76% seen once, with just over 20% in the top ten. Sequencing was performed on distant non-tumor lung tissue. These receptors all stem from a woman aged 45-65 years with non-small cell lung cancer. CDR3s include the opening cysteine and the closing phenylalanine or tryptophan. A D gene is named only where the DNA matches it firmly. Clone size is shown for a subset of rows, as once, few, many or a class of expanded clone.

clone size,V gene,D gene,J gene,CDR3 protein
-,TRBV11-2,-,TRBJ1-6,CASSLKLFNSLLHF
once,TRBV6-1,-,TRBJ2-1,CASSEVEVCRRLGDEQFF
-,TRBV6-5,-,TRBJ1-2,CASSYRARDYGKTF
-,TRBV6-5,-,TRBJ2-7,CASSCGNSSYEQYF
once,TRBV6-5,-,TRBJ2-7,CASRPIRTEDFYEQYF
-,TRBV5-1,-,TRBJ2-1,CVSRVRGGAVGDEQFF
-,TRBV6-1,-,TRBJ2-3,CANDLGDTDTQYF
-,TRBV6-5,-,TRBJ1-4,CASSPSNRRVNEKLFF
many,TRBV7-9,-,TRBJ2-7,CASSPGSPLSYEQYF
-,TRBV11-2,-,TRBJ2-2,CASSFEKAGELFF
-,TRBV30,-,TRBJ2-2,CAWTIMGNGELFF
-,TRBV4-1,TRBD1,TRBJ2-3,CASSQDGQGTDKQCF